Each of the 16 T cell receptor beta chains below was sequenced from the same sample in a study of regulatory T cells in long-lasting Graves disease. The time point was: persistent/refractory GD, antithyroid drugs over 5 years with positive TRAb. Extracted RNA from PBMCs served as the source of the TCR library. To make TCR beta libraries, researchers used iRepertoire HTBI primers and Arm-PCR of CDR3 regions. In TCRdb, the multiplex PCR reads were re-called with MiXCR into one record per CDR3 protein. The sample carries 310,000 or so distinct CDR3 sequences, roughly a fifth recorded once. The specimen was peripheral blood mononuclear cells (PBMCs), collected when the disease was refractory, from a patient treated with antithyroid drugs. The source is a female donor with Graves disease.

This clonotype was seen a handful of times. The rearrangement uses TRBV5-6 and TRBJ1-2; D gene ambiguous. There are 14 residues in the CDR3. The ends were cut back, 1 base at V and 1 base at J, with 8 bases in the middle. CDR1 and CDR2 from the germline V gene are SGHDT and YYEEEE. CDR3 bases: TGTGCCAGCAGCTTGAAAGCACTTAACTATGGCTACACCTTC. The encoded protein is CASSLKALNYGYTF.

This clonotype showed up just a few times. The CDR3 DNA sequence: TGTGCCAGCCTAACAGCTCTCGGAAACACCATATATTTT. Translating gives CASLTALGNTIYF. The V gene is TRBV6-2 or TRBV6-3, the J gene TRBJ1-3; D unclear. Trimming left V 8 bases short and J 4 bases short, with 12 bases between. This CDR3 is 13 amino acids long. Germline values: CDR1 MNHEY, CDR2 SVGEGT.

This clonotype was found once. The genes are TRBV12-3 or TRBV12-4 and TRBJ1-4; 7 nucleotides agree with TRBD1. V dropped 6 bases and J dropped 0; count of bases not matched to a gene: 7. The CDR3 is made up of 16 amino acids. The CDR3 loop is CASRPGQVATNEKLFF. The DNA for the CDR3 is TGTGCCAGCAGACCAGGACAGGTTGCAACTAATGAAAAACTGTTTTTT.

Of note for this clonotype: Possible read error: a much larger clone is one base away. This chain links TRBV15 with TRBJ1-2, with unresolved D. The CDR3 spans 13 residues. The germline CDR1 and CDR2 sequences are LNHNV and YYDKDF (reference sequence). With 7 bases removed from V and 12 bases from J, the gap between germline ends came to 21 bases. CDR3 amino acids: CATTPQSKKFHTF. For the CDR3, the DNA is TGTGCCACCACCCCACAGAGCAAGAAATTTCACACCTTC.

The V and J genes are TRBV5-1 and TRBJ2-5; TRBD1 might be the D (6 bases). With 0 bases removed from V and 7 bases from J, the gap between germline ends came to 16 bases. The V gene's germline CDR1 is SGHRS and CDR2 YFSETQ. The CDR3 has 15 amino acids. The CDR3: CASSLGQGTSATQYF. CDR3 nucleotide sequence: TGCGCCAGCAGCTTGGGGCAGGGGACCTCCGCGACCCAGTACTTC.

The rearrangement joins TRBV5-1 to TRBJ2-7, with TRBD1 identical over 8 bases. V lost 3 bases to trimming and J lost 0 bases; unmatched junction nucleotides: 5. This CDR3 is built from 15 residues. CDR1 SGHRS and CDR2 YFSETQ come from the germline V gene. For the CDR3, the DNA is TGCGCCAGCAGCTCAGACAGGGGATTCTCCTACGAGCAGTACTTC. Translating it yields CASSSDRGFSYEQYF.

This chain joins TRBV7-3 and TRBJ1-5; TRBD1 agrees at 8 bases. Germline-derived CDR1 and CDR2 are SGHTA and FQGTGA. This CDR3 region has 17 residues. J was trimmed by 2 bases and V by 7 bases; bases with no gene match: 13. CDR3 residues: CASTVRRDRSRNQPQHF. As DNA, the CDR3 is TGTGCCAGCACAGTGCGCCGGGACAGGTCCCGCAATCAGCCCCAGCATTTT.

This clonotype has a count of ten or more. This CDR3 is CASSLKIKAYEQYF. The CDR3 DNA reads TGTGCCAGCAGTTTGAAAATTAAGGCCTACGAGCAGTACTTC. V usage is TRBV28 and J usage is TRBJ2-7; D not certain. Germline CDR1 is MDHEN and CDR2 is SYDVKM. This CDR3 comprises 14 residues. The V end lost 3 bases, the J end lost 2 bases, and 11 bases lay between the germline ends.

The rearrangement links TRBV10-3 to TRBJ1-1; no clear D gene. Trimming stripped 4 bases from V and 3 bases from J, with 9 bases between. Per germline, CDR1 ENHRY and CDR2 SYGVKD. CDR3 length: 13 amino acids. CDR3 sequence reads: CAISAQTYTEAFF. Written as DNA, the CDR3 is TGTGCCATCAGTGCACAGACCTACACTGAAGCTTTCTTT.

The table lists this clonotype with many counts. The chain is built from TRBV12-3 or TRBV12-4 and TRBJ2-2; 7 nucleotides agree with TRBD1. V shed 4 bases, J shed 4 bases, and the junction held 6 bases outside the gene matches. The CDR3 consists of 15 residues. CDR3 coding DNA: TGTGCCAGCAGTTCGACAGGGAAAGCCACCGGGGAGCTGTTTTTT. This gives the protein CASSSTGKATGELFF.

This clonotype was counted at least ten times. This chain joins TRBV27 and TRBJ2-7, with D possibly TRBD1 on 5 matching bases. The CDR3 loop spans 14 amino acids. Germline CDR1 MNHEY, CDR2 SMNVEV (reference sequence). Trimming took 3 bases from V and 1 from J, leaving 10 bases between them. The CDR3 region has the DNA TGTGCCAGCAGTTTCGGGTCAGGGTCCTACGAGCAGTACTTC. Translated: CASSFGSGSYEQYF.

This clonotype appeared many times. The chain has TRBV2 and TRBJ1-5; 9 bases are shared with TRBD1. CDR3 length equals 15 residues. CDR1 is SNHLY and CDR2 is FYNNEI in the germline V gene. J lost 4 bases, V lost 1 base, and 2 bases had no gene match. CDR3 region: CASSEGGTGNQPQHF. The CDR3 coding sequence is TGTGCCAGCAGTGAAGGAGGGACAGGGAATCAGCCCCAGCATTTT.

In this sample, this clonotype turned up many times. The V call is TRBV3-1, the J call TRBJ1-1; D is unresolved. The CDR3 covers 15 residues. V was pared by 0 bases and J by 1 base, with 9 bases between. Germline CDR1 reads LGHDT; CDR2 reads YNNKEL (reference sequence). The DNA of the CDR3 is TGTGCCAGCAGCCAAGAATGGTCAGGGAACACTGAAGCTTTCTTT. It yields the protein CASSQEWSGNTEAFF. The variable domain in full, with the rest retrieved from reference TRBV3-1 and TRBJ1-1, is DTAVSQTPKYLVTQMGNDKSIKCEQNLGHDTMYWYKQDSKKFLKIMFSYNNKELIINETVPNRFSPKSPDKAHLNLHINSLELGDSAVYFCASSQEWSGNTEAFFGQGTRLTVV.

This clonotype was seen more than once but under ten times. The chain is built from TRBV6-1 and TRBJ1-1; D remains unclear. The CDR3 extends over 14 amino acids. Germline V gene data show CDR1 as MNHNS and CDR2 as SASEGT. The ends were cut back, 0 bases at V and 0 bases at J, with 5 bases in the middle. The DNA of the CDR3 is TGTGCCAGCAGTGAAGCCAGGATGAACACTGAAGCTTTCTTT. This sequence encodes CASSEARMNTEAFF.

The chain joins TRBV6-1 to TRBJ2-3; TRBD1 matches 8 bases. The CDR3 covers 13 residues. The germline CDR1 and CDR2 sequences are MNHNS and SASEGT. With V trimmed by 6 bases and J by 8 bases, 7 bases remained unmatched. The CDR3 reads CASRTRGLGTQYF. Here the CDR3 DNA reads TGTGCCAGCAGGACCAGGGGGCTAGGTACGCAGTATTTT.

This clonotype was counted at least ten times. The J gene is TRBJ2-7, the V gene TRBV28; D gene ambiguous. V lost 4 bases to trimming and J lost 4 bases, with 14 bases between them. This CDR3 is built from 14 residues. The germline V gene has CDR1 MDHEN and CDR2 SYDVKM. The CDR3 DNA is TGTGCCAGCAGTTACTCAGACATTTATTACGAGCAGTACTTC. Protein product: CASSYSDIYYEQYF.